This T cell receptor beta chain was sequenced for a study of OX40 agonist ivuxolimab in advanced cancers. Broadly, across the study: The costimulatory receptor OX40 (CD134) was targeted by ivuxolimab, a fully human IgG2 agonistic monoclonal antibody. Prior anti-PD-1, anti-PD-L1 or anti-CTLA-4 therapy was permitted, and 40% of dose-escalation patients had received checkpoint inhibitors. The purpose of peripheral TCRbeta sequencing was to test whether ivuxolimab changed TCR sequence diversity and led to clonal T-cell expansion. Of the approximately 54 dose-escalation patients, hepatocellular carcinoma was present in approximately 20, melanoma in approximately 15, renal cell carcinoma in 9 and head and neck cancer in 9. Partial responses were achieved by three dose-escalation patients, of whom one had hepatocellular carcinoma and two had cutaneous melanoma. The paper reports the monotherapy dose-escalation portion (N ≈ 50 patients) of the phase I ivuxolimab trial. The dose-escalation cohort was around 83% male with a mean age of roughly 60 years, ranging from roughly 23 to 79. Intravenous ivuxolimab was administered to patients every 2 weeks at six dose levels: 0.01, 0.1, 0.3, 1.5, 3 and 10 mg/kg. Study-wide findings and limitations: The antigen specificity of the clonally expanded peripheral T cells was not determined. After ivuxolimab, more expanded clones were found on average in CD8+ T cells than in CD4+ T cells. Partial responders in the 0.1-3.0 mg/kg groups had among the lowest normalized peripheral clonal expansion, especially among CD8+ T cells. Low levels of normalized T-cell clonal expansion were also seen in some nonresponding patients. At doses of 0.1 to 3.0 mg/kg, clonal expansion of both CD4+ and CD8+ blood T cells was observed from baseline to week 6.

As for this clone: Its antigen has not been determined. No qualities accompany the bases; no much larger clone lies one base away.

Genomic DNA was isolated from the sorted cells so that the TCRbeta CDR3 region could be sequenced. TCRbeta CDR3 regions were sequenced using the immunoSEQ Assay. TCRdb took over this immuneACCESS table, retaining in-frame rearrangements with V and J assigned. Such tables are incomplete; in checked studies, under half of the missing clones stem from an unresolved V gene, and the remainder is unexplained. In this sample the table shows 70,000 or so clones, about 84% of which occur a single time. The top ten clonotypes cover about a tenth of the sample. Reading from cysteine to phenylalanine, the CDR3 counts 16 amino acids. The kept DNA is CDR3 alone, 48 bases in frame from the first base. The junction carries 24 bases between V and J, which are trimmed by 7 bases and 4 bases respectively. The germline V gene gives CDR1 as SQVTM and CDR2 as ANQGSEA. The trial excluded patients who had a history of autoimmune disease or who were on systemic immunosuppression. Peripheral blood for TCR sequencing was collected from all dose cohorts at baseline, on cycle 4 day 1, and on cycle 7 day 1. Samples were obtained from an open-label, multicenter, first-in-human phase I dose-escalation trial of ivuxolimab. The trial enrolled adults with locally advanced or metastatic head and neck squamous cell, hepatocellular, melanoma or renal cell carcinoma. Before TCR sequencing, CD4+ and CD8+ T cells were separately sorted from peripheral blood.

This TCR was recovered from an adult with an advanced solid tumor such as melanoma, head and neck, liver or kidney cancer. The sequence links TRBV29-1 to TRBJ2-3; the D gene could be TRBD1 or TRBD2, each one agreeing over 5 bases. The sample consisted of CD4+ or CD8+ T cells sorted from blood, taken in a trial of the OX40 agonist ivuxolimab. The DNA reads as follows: TGCAGCGCCCTAGGGGATAGCTCGGGATTCGCAGATACGCAGTATTTT. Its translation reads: CSALGDSSGFADTQYF.